This T cell receptor beta chain was sequenced in a study of identical twins. In its sample, this clonotype was seen a few times. TCRdb recomputed calls from the 5' RACE reads with MiXCR, one row per CDR3 protein. The data hold approximately 280,000 distinct CDR3 sequences, with around 8.8% observed a single time. After removal of 1 base from V and 6 bases from J, the junction contained 9 bases not matched to a gene. The CDR3 runs to 17 residues. Germline V gene data show CDR1 as SGHNT and CDR2 as YENEEA. The sample was also linked to a second study, of yellow fever vaccine responses in identical twins. From that second work: Reported findings indicate that twins' vaccine T cell responses seemed partially convergent, partially personalized.

The sequence came from a woman aged 18 to 35 in good health. V and J are TRBV11-3 and TRBJ2-1, with 10 bases aligning to TRBD2. The sequenced material came from memory (CD45RO+) T cells sorted from blood. CDR3 in amino acids: CASSLGASGSRINEQFF. CDR3 bases: TGTGCCAGCAGCTTAGGGGCTAGCGGGAGCAGGATCAATGAGCAGTTCTTC.